A selection of T cell receptor beta chains follows, all from one sample in a study of cytomegalovirus exposure and HLA in healthy donors. Using immunoSEQ multiplex PCR, the repertoire was profiled, and TCRdb retains in-frame clones only, with some absent. The sample lists over 85,000 clones; more than 75% were seen once. Sequencing used PBMCs. These receptors were taken from a man aged 35 to 55 in good health and CMV-seronegative. CDR3s include the opening cysteine and the closing phenylalanine or tryptophan. Some rows have no size entry. The others give once, few or many, or a class for an expanded clone.

abundance: -; j_gene: TRBJ1-6; v_gene: TRBV6-1; CDR3aa: CASSASQGRNSPLHF
abundance: once; j_gene: TRBJ2-5; v_gene: TRBV6-5; CDR3aa: CASSPGAGEQETQYF
abundance: -; j_gene: TRBJ2-1; v_gene: TRBV18; CDR3aa: CASSPSRRGMNEQFF
abundance: -; j_gene: TRBJ2-3; v_gene: TRBV2; CDR3aa: CASSQGTATQQYF
abundance: -; j_gene: TRBJ2-3; v_gene: TRBV28; CDR3aa: CASSLSQGKTDTQYF
abundance: -; j_gene: TRBJ2-4; v_gene: TRBV29-1; CDR3aa: CSVEAGGGRNIQYF
abundance: -; j_gene: TRBJ1-1; v_gene: TRBV7-9; CDR3aa: CASSPRTGGTEAFF
abundance: -; j_gene: TRBJ2-3; v_gene: TRBV6-5; CDR3aa: CASSYSRTSSDTQYF
abundance: -; j_gene: TRBJ1-6; v_gene: TRBV28; CDR3aa: CATLPPDRAYSPLHF
abundance: few; j_gene: TRBJ2-5; v_gene: TRBV28; CDR3aa: CASSPWDSHQETQYF
abundance: few; j_gene: TRBJ1-2; v_gene: TRBV25-1; CDR3aa: CATMPNRDSGYTF
abundance: -; j_gene: TRBJ1-1; v_gene: TRBV5-1; CDR3aa: CASSLAGGVTEAFF
abundance: few; j_gene: TRBJ1-1; v_gene: TRBV5-1; CDR3aa: CASSLESRNTEAFF
abundance: -; j_gene: TRBJ1-1; v_gene: TRBV25-1; CDR3aa: CASSEYSGGTSFF
abundance: -; j_gene: TRBJ1-2; v_gene: TRBV7-2; CDR3aa: CASSVQGDRGYGYTF
abundance: -; j_gene: TRBJ2-1; v_gene: TRBV6-1; CDR3aa: CASAPPGGSYNEQFF
abundance: -; j_gene: TRBJ2-1; v_gene: TRBV27; CDR3aa: CASSFHERNEQFF
abundance: few; j_gene: TRBJ1-5; v_gene: TRBV19; CDR3aa: CASSARTGAGGQPQHF
abundance: -; j_gene: TRBJ2-3; v_gene: TRBV5-6; CDR3aa: CASSRPGGDTQYF
abundance: -; j_gene: TRBJ2-2; v_gene: TRBV27; CDR3aa: CASGSSDWGQGSPLPNTGELFF
abundance: -; j_gene: TRBJ1-2; v_gene: TRBV6-5; CDR3aa: CASFRDKYGYGYTF
abundance: -; j_gene: TRBJ2-1; v_gene: TRBV5-6; CDR3aa: CASSLRGGTYNEQFF
abundance: -; j_gene: TRBJ2-7; v_gene: TRBV6-5; CDR3aa: CASSSHSGYEQYF
abundance: -; j_gene: TRBJ1-5; v_gene: TRBV2; CDR3aa: CASSYTGVNQPQHF
abundance: -; j_gene: TRBJ2-2; v_gene: TRBV27; CDR3aa: CASSLLFVTGELFF
abundance: -; j_gene: TRBJ1-1; v_gene: TRBV18; CDR3aa: CASSRDWAEAFF